Listed here is a single T cell receptor beta chain. The antigen remains undetermined. This sample is drawn from a study of blood T cells in healthy people across ages. Study-wide findings and caveats: The study regarded diversity estimates from one million T cells as underestimates.

V was trimmed by 2 bases and J by 3 bases, leaving 17 bases between them. Germline CDR1 reads SGHTA; CDR2 reads FQGNSA. There are 17 residues in the CDR3. With a J-beta primer mix and a sample-barcoded 5' primer, a second PCR ran roughly 6 to 12 cycles. There were at least 2.5 million CDR3-containing paired-end reads obtained from each sample. In TCRdb, the 5' RACE reads were re-called with MiXCR into one record per CDR3 protein. There are about 1.7 million distinct CDR3 sequences in the sample; 25% to 30% occur only once, and 7.7% lies in the top ten. This receptor was identified in a woman aged 25 to 39 in good health. V and J are TRBV7-2 and TRBJ2-1; the D is unclear. Sequenced: blood. The chain's CDR3 is CASSLPSRSSLYNEQFF. The CDR3 coding sequence is TGTGCCAGCAGCTTACCCTCACGGAGCAGCCTCTACAATGAGCAGTTCTTC.